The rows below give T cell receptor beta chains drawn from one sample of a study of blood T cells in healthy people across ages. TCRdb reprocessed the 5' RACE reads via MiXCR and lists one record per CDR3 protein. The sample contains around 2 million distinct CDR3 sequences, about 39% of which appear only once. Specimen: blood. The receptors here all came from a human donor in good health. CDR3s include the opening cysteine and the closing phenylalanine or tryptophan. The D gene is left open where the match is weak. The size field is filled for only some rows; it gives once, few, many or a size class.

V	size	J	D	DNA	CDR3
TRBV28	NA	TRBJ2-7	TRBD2	TGTGCCAACAGTACCCTGTTAGTCCACAGCGGGGGGTACTACGAGCAGTACTTC	CANSTLLVHSGGYYEQYF
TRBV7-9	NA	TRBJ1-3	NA	TGTGCCAGCAGCCCACAAGGGACGTCGGGCACCATATATTTT	CASSPQGTSGTIYF
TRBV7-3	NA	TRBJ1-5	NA	TGTGCCAGCAGCTTAAAATGGGACCCCAATCAGCCCCAGCATTTT	CASSLKWDPNQPQHF
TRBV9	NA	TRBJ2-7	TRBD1	TGTGCCAGCAGCGCCCCCCCCTCCGGGACAGTTTCCTACGAGCAGTACTTC	CASSAPPSGTVSYEQYF
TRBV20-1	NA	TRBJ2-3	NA	TGCAGTGCTAGAGATCCAGGACTACGGGGGGCCGGTCCCACAGATACGCAGTATTTT	CSARDPGLRGAGPTDTQYF
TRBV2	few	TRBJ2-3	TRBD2	TGTGCCAGCAGAAACCTAGCGGGGGGCGCAGATACGCAGTATTTT	CASRNLAGGADTQYF
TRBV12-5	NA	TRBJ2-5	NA	TGTGCTAGTGGTTTTACCGGAGTCCAAGAGACCCAGTACTTC	CASGFTGVQETQYF
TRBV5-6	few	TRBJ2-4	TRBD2	TGTGCCAGCAGCTTGCTCGTCGGGGGGTCTCTAGCCAAAAACATTCAGTACTTC	CASSLLVGGSLAKNIQYF
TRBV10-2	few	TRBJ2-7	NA	TGCGCCAGCAGTGAGTCCTGGGGTTCCTACGAGCAGTACTTC	CASSESWGSYEQYF
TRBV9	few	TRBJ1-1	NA	TGTGCCAGCAGCGTAGTAGGGTTCGCTAGCGCTGAAGCTTTCTTT	CASSVVGFASAEAFF